This T cell receptor (beta chain) is drawn from a study of control samples from healthy donors and cancer patients. This clone was detected only a few times. The CDR3 runs 16 residues. Germline V gene data show CDR1 as MNHNY and CDR2 as SVGAGI (reference sequence). V was clipped by 6 bases and J by 2 bases, with 17 bases between them. TCRdb keeps only in-frame clones here, not all; method: immunoSEQ multiplex PCR. This table holds around 100,000 clones, around 90% found once. Input material: blood. The source of this sequence is a man aged 30-40 years in good health. The chain has TRBV6-6 and TRBJ1-5, with a tentative D call TRBD1 (6 bases). The CDR3 DNA reads TGTGCCAGCAGCAGTTCCGACGGGGGCGGCAATCAGCCCCAGCATTTT. Protein: CASSSSDGGGNQPQHF.